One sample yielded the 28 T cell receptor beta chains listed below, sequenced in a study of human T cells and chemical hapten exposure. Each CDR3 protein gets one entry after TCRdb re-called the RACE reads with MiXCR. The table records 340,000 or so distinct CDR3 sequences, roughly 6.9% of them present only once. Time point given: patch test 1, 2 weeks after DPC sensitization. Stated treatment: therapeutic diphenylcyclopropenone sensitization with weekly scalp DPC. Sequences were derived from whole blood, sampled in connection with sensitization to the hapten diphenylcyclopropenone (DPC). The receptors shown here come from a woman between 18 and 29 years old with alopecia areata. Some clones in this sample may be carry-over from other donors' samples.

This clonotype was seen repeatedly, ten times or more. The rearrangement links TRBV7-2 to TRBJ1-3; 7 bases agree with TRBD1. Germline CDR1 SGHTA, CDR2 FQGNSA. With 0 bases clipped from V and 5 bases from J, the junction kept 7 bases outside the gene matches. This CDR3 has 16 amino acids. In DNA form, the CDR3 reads TGTGCCAGCAGCTTAGCGCCGACAGGGCCAAGAAACACCATATATTTT. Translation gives CASSLAPTGPRNTIYF.

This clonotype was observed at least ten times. The CDR3 reads CASSQDPSGQEIYNSPLHF. DNA of the CDR3: TGTGCCAGCAGCCAAGATCCCTCGGGACAGGAGATCTATAATTCACCCCTCCACTTT. The genes are TRBV4-2 and TRBJ1-6; 8 nucleotides agree with TRBD1. The CDR3 totals 19 residues. CDR1 is LGHNA, CDR2 YNFKEQ, per germline. The J segment lost 3 bases and the V segment lost 0 bases, leaving 10 bases of the junction unmatched.

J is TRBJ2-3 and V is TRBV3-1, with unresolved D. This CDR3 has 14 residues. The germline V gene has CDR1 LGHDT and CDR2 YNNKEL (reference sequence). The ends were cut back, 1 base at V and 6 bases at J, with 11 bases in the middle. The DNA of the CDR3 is TGTGCCAGCAGCCAAGGGCGGCTGGTGGATACGCAGTATTTT. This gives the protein CASSQGRLVDTQYF.

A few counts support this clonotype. The CDR3 DNA follows: TGTGCCAGCAGTTACTCGAAAGTCAGAGCAACCGGGGAGCTGTTTTTT. Its translation: CASSYSKVRATGELFF. The V gene is TRBV6-5, the J gene TRBJ2-2; the D is unclear. V dropped 0 bases and J dropped 5 bases, with 13 bases sitting between them. Germline lookup yields CDR1 MNHEY and CDR2 SVGAGI. CDR3 length: 16 residues.

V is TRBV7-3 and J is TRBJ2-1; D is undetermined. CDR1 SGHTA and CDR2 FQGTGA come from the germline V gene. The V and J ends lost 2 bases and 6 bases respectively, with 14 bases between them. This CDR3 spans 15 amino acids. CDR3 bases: TGTGCCAGCAGCTTATCCCCGACCCATCCCAATGAGCAGTTCTTC. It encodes CASSLSPTHPNEQFF.

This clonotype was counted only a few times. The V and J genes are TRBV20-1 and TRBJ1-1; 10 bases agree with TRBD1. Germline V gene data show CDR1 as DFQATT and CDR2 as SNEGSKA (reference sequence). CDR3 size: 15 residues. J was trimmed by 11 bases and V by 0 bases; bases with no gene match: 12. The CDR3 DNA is TGCAGTGCTAGAGATTCGACAGGGGGCTCAGTGGTCGCTTTCTTT. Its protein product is CSARDSTGGSVVAFF.

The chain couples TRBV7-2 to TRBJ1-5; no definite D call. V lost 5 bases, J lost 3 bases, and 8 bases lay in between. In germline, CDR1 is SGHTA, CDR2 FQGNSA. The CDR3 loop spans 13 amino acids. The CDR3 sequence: CASSPAFNQPQHF. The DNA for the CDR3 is TGTGCCAGCAGCCCAGCTTTCAATCAGCCCCAGCATTTT.

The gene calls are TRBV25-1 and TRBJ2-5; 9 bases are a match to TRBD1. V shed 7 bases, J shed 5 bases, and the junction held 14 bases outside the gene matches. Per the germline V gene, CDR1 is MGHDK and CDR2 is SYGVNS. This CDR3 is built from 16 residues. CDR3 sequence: CASTPYGTGLRETQYF. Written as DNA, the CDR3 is TGTGCCAGCACCCCGTACGGGACAGGGTTAAGGGAGACCCAGTACTTC.

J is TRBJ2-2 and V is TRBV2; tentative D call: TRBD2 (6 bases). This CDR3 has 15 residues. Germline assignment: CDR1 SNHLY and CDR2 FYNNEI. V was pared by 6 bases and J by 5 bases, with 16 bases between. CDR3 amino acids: CASSPDYAGTGELFF. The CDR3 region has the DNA TGTGCCAGCAGCCCGGACTACGCGGGTACCGGGGAGCTGTTTTTT.

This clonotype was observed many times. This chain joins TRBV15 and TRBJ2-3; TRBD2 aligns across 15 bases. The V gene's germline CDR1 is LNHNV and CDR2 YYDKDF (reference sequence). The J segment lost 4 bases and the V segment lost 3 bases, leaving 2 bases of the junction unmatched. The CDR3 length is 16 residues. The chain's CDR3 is CATSRWTSGGADTQYF. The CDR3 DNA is TGTGCCACCAGCAGGTGGACTAGCGGGGGGGCAGATACGCAGTATTTT.

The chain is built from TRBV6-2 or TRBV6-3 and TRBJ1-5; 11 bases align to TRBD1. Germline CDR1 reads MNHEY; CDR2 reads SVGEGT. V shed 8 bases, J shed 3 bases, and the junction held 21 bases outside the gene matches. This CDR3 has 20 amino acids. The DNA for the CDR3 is TGTGCCAGCTCAAGAGCGGGATATGGGACAGGGGGGCATCACAATCAGCCCCAGCATTTT. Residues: CASSRAGYGTGGHHNQPQHF.

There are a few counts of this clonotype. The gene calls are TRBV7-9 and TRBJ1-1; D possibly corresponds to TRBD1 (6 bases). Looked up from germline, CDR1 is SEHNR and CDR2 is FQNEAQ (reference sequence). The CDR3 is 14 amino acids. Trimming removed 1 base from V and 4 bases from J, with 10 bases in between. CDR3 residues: CASSLVQGPTEAFF. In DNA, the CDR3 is TGTGCCAGCAGCTTAGTTCAGGGGCCCACTGAAGCTTTCTTT.

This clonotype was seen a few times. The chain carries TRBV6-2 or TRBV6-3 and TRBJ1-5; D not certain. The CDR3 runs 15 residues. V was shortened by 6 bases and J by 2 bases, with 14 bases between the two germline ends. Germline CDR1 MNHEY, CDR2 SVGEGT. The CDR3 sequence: CASSYQRLGNQPQHF. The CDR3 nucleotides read TGTGCCAGCAGCTATCAACGCCTCGGCAATCAGCCCCAGCATTTT.

CDR3 sequence reads: CASSLYGGAYEQYF. CDR3 coding DNA: TGTGCCAGCAGCTTATATGGGGGGGCTTACGAGCAGTACTTC. The chain recombines TRBV7-2 with TRBJ2-7, with D possibly being TRBD2 (7 bases). V dropped 2 bases and J dropped 4 bases, with 12 bases sitting between them. The germline CDR1 and CDR2 sequences are SGHTA and FQGNSA. This CDR3 spans 14 amino acids.

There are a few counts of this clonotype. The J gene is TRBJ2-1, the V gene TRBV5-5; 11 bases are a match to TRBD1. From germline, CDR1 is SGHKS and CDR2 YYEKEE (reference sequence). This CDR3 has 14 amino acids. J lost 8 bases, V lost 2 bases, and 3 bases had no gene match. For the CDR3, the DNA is TGTGCCAGCAGCTTATGGACAGGGGGCGATGAGCAGTTCTTC. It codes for CASSLWTGGDEQFF. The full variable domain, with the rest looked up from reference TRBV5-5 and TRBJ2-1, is DAGVTQSPTHLIKTRGQQVTLRCSPISGHKSVSWYQQVLGQGPQFIFQYYEKEERGRGNFPDRFSARQFPNYSSELNVNALLLGDSALYLCASSLWTGGDEQFFGPGTRLTVL.

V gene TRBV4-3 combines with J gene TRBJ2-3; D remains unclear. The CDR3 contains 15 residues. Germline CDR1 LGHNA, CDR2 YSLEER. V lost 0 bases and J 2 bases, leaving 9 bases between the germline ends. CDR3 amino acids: CASSQDGIATDTQYF. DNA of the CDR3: TGCGCCAGCAGCCAAGATGGTATAGCCACAGATACGCAGTATTTT.

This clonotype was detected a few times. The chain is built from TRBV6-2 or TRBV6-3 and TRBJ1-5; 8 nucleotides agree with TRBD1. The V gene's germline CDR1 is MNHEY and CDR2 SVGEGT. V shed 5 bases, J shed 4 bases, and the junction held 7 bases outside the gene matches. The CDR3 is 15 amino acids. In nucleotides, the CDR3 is TGTGCCAGCAGTCCCTCGACAGGGGTTAATCAGCCCCAGCATTTT. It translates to CASSPSTGVNQPQHF.

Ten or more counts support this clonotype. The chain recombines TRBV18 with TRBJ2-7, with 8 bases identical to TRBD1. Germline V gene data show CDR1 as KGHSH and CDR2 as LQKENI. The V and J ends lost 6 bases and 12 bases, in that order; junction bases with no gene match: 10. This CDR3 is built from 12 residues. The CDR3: CASSPRTGSPYF. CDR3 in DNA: TGTGCCAGCTCTCCTAGGACAGGGAGCCCGTACTTC.

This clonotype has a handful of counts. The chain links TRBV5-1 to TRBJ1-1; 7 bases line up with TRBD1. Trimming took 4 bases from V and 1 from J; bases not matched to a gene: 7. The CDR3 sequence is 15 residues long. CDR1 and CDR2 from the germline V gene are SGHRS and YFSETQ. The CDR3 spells CASSLTGAGNTEAFF. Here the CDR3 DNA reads TGCGCCAGCAGCCTTACAGGGGCCGGGAACACTGAAGCTTTCTTT. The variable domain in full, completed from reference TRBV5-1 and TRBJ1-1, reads KAGVTQTPRYLIKTRGQQVTLSCSPISGHRSVSWYQQTPGQGLQFLFEYFSETQRNKGNFPGRFSGRQFSNSRSEMNVSTLELGDSALYLCASSLTGAGNTEAFFGQGTRLTVV.

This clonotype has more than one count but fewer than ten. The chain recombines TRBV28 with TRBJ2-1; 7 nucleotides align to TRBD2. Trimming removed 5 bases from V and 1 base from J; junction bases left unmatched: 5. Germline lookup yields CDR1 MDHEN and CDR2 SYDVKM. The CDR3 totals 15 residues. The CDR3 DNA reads TGTGCCAGCAGTCTAGGACTAGAATCCTACAATGAGCAGTTCTTC. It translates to CASSLGLESYNEQFF.

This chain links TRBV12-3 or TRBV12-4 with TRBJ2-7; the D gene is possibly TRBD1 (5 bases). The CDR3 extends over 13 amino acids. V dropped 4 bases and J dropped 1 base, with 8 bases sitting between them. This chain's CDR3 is CASSSQVSYEQYF. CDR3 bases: TGTGCCAGCAGTTCACAGGTTTCCTACGAGCAGTACTTC.

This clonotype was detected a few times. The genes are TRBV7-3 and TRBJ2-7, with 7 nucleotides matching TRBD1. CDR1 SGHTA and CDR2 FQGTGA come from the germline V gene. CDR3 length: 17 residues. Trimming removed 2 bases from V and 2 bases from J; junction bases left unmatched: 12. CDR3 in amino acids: CASSLGSATGSPYEQYF. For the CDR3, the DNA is TGTGCCAGCAGCTTAGGGTCTGCGACAGGGAGTCCCTACGAGCAGTACTTC.

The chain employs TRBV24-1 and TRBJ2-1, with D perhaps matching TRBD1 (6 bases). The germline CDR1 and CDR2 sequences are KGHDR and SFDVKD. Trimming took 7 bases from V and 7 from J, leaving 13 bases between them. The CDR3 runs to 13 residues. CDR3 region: CATRRDQGNEQFF. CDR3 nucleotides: TGTGCCACCAGGAGGGACCAGGGGAATGAGCAGTTCTTC.

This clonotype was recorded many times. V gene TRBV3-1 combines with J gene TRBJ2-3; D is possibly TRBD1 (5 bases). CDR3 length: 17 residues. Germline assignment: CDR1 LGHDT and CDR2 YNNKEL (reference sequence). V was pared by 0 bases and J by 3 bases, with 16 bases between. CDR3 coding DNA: TGTGCCAGCAGCCAAGATTATCAGGGATCAGGTACAGATACGCAGTATTTT. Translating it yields CASSQDYQGSGTDTQYF.

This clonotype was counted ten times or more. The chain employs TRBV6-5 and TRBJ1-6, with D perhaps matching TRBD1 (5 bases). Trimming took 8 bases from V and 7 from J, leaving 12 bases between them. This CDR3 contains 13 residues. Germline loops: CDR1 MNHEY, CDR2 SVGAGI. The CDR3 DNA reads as TGTGCCAGCCTGCGGGACTCAAATTCACCCCTCCACTTT. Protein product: CASLRDSNSPLHF.

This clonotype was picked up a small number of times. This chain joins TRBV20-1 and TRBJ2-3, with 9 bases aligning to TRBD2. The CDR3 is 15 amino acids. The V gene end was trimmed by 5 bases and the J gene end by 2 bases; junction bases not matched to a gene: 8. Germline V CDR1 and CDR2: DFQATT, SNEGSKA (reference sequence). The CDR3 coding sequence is TGCAGTGCTCCAAAAGCGGGGGGAGACACAGATACGCAGTATTTT. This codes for CSAPKAGGDTDTQYF.

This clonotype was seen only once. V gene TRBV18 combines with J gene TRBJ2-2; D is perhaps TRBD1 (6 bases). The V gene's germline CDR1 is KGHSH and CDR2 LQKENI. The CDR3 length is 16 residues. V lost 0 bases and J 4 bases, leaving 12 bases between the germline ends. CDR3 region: CASSPPGQGSTGELFF. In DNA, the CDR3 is TGTGCCAGCTCACCACCTGGGCAGGGGAGCACCGGGGAGCTGTTTTTT.

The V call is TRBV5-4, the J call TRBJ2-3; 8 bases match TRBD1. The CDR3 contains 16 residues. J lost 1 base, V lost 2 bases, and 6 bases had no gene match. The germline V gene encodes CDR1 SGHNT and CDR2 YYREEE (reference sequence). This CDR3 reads CASSFLQGAGTDTQYF. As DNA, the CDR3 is TGTGCCAGCAGCTTTCTTCAGGGGGCCGGCACAGATACGCAGTATTTT.